This T cell receptor beta chain was captured in a study of vaccination and CD4 T cells after COVID-19. The Oncomine TCR Beta short-read assay generated sequence data from the DNA of cultured CD4+ T cells. Extraction of genomic DNA was performed on cultured CD4+ T cells. TCRdb reanalysed the PCR reads using MiXCR and keeps one entry per CDR3 protein. The sample has 10,000 to 13,000 distinct CDR3 sequences, 64% seen once. This clonotype was recorded a few times. Antigen specificity is unknown. Points from the study as a whole: In convalescent patients, 304 of 307 vaccine-specific clones were spike mono-reactive.

Treatment denoted: approximately 9-day PBMC culture with coronavirus spike peptide pools or control peptides (ViraFEST assay). IL-2 (roughly 10 IU/ml) and peptide pools (approximately 9.2 ug/ml) were added to cultures of 1.5 million to 2 million PBMCs per well. The germline V gene has CDR1 SGHVS and CDR2 FQNEAQ. Trimming removed 5 bases from V and 4 bases from J; junction bases left unmatched: 4. The CDR3 loop spans 15 amino acids. The sequence was obtained from a human donor who had recovered from COVID-19. The specimen was CD4+ T cells from blood, cultured in vitro. The V and J genes are TRBV7-8 and TRBJ1-5; 11 bases are shared with TRBD1. The CDR3 DNA follows: TGTGCCAGCAGCGCGTGGGACAGGGGGAATCAGCCCCAGCATTTT. It yields the protein CASSAWDRGNQPQHF.